This T cell receptor beta chain stems from a study of blood T cell repertoires in COVID-19. Here immunoSEQ multiplex PCR was the method, and the copy in TCRdb shows in-frame clones only, minus some. There are about 250,000 clones in the sample; roughly 80% occur only once, and roughly 10% lies in the top ten. Germline V gives CDR1 SEHNR, CDR2 FQNEAQ (reference sequence). The CDR3 runs 13 residues. V was cut by 8 bases and J by 3 bases, with 11 bases left in between. The rearrangement links TRBV7-9 to TRBJ2-1; the D gene is possibly TRBD2 (5 bases). The sequence was obtained from an elderly man with acute or convalescent COVID-19. Material for sequencing was peripheral blood. The CDR3 region is CASQEGNYNEQFF. Written as DNA, the CDR3 is TGTGCCAGCCAAGAGGGCAACTACAATGAGCAGTTCTTC. The full variable domain, rest sourced from reference TRBV7-9 and TRBJ2-1, is DTGVSQNPRHKITKRGQNVTFRCDPISEHNRLYWYRQTLGQGPEFLTYFQNEAQLEKSRLLSDRFSAERPKGSFSTLEIQRTEQGDSAMYLCASQEGNYNEQFFGPGTRLTVL.